This record looks at one T cell receptor (beta chain) sequence and its context. With random hexamers, about 0.45 to 1 ug RNA was reverse transcribed. A single record per CDR3 protein comes from TCRdb applying MiXCR to the immunoSEQ multiplex PCR reads. The sample lists fewer than 150,000 distinct CDR3 sequences; 90% to 95% were seen once. This record comes from a study of CD8 T cells in Susac syndrome. Unmatched junction bases numbered 7, after V lost 5 bases and J lost 7 bases. This CDR3 spans 13 amino acids. CDR1 is SNHLY and CDR2 is FYNNEI in the germline V gene. The J gene is TRBJ1-2, the V gene TRBV2, with TRBD1 matching 7 bases. The specimen sequenced was CD4+ T cells from PBMCs. The clonotype comes from a human donor with multiple sclerosis. CDR3 amino acids: CASSLTGYGGYTF. In DNA, the CDR3 is TGTGCCAGCAGTCTGACAGGGTACGGTGGCTACACCTTC.